This entry lists 25 T cell receptor beta chains sequenced from one sample in a study of tumor and adjacent non-tumor tissue in lung cancer. A modified ARM-PCR protocol with three rounds of nested PCR amplified TCRbeta. Each CDR3 protein gets one entry after TCRdb re-called the multiplex PCR reads with MiXCR. The sample records 90,000 to 100,000 distinct CDR3 sequences, about 80% being singletons. No cell sorting was done before RNA was extracted from the tissue. More than 3 cm separated this lung sample from the edge of the tumor. The specimen sequenced was distant non-tumor lung tissue. These receptors came from a man in his sixties with small cell lung cancer.

A note on this clonotype: The junction does not match germline at one end; this may be a read error. The chain combines TRBV5-1 with TRBJ2-2, with a tentative D call TRBD2 (6 bases). Germline assignment: CDR1 SGHRS and CDR2 YFSETQ. There are 14 residues in the CDR3. The DNA for the CDR3 is TGCGTCAGCGGGCGGGCTACGAACACCGGGGAGCTGTTTTTT. Its protein product is CVSGRATNTGELFF. Together with reference TRBV5-1 and TRBJ2-2, the CDR3 gives the full variable domain: KAGVTQTPRYLIKTRGQQVTLSCSPISGHRSVSWYQQTPGQGLQFLFEYFSETQRNKGNFPGRFSGRQFSNSRSEMNVSTLELGDSALYLCVSGRATNTGELFFGEGSRLTVL.

As to this clonotype: This clone may be a read error of a much larger clone one base away. The chain recombines TRBV20-1 with TRBJ1-5; a weak D match, TRBD1 (5 bases). CDR3 length equals 12 residues. The V gene lost 7 bases and the J gene lost 4 bases, with 11 bases spanning the gap. Germline V gene data show CDR1 as DFQATT and CDR2 as SNEGSKA (reference sequence). CDR3 protein: CSVGVGNQPQHF. The CDR3, as DNA: TGCAGTGTAGGGGTGGGAAATCAGCCCCAGCATTTT.

On this clonotype: One junction end does not reproduce the germline sequence, and a read error may be involved. The gene calls are TRBV12-3 or TRBV12-4 and TRBJ2-5; D not resolved. This CDR3 has 15 residues. Here the CDR3 reads CASSPPLESQETPYF. The CDR3, as DNA: TGTGCCAGCAGTCCCCCTCTAGAATCCCAAGAGACCCCGTACTTC.

With regard to this clonotype: An end of the junction differs from the germline gene, which may be a read error. The CDR3 here is CASRAGTGGQPQYF. The CDR3, as DNA: TGTGCTAGCAGGGCCGGGACAGGGGGCCAGCCCCAGTATTTT. This chain links TRBV2 with TRBJ1-5; 12 positions match TRBD1. The last part of the DNA fits TRBJ2-3 better; the J call may be wrong. The CDR3 runs to 14 residues. Germline CDR1 reads SNHLY; CDR2 reads FYNNEI.

The chain joins TRBV29-1 to TRBJ2-4; TRBD1 might be the D (5 bases). This CDR3 comprises 14 residues. In germline, CDR1 is SQVTM, CDR2 ANQGSEA. V was cut by 8 bases and J by 0 bases, with 14 bases left in between. The CDR3 nucleotides are TGCAGCCTTCGGACAAAACTAGCCAAAAACATTCAGTACTTC. Its protein product is CSLRTKLAKNIQYF.

The chain is built from TRBV6-1 and TRBJ2-7, with 7 bases aligning to TRBD2. The CDR3 covers 14 residues. CDR1 and CDR2 (germline): MNHNS, SASEGT. CDR3 residues: CASGTGAGMSEQHV. In DNA, the CDR3 is TGTGCCAGCGGGACTGGAGCGGGAATGAGCGAGCAGCACGTC.

Worth noting for this clonotype: Here the CDR3 omits its conserved ending phenylalanine or tryptophan, so a read error is the likely source. V gene TRBV11-3 combines with J gene TRBJ2-1; TRBD2 matches at 9 bases. This CDR3 comprises 16 residues. CDR1 is SGHNT, CDR2 YENEEA, per germline. The CDR3 DNA follows: TGTGCCAGCAGATTAGGTTCTAGCGGGATTGACAATGAGCAGTTCACC. It translates to CASRLGSSGIDNEQFT.

Notes on this clonotype: As the CDR3 is not closed by the conserved phenylalanine or tryptophan, this likely results from a read error. The DNA is left out, because the CDR3 cannot be placed on it with certainty; the CDR3 is given as TCRdb lists it. The rearrangement links TRBV12-3 or TRBV12-4 to TRBJ2-3; the table's D call, TRBD2, was not checked against the DNA. Counting both end residues, the CDR3 totals 19 amino acids. CDR3 residues: CASSLKRTSGSAASDTQYS.

Concerning this clonotype itself: Given the absence of the conserved phenylalanine or tryptophan at the CDR3 end, a read error is likely. The DNA is omitted, as the CDR3 cannot be located on it reliably, and the CDR3 follows TCRdb's listing. The gene calls are TRBV5-1 and TRBJ2-1; the D call in the table, TRBD2, was not verified against the DNA. In germline, CDR1 is SGHRS, CDR2 YFSETQ. Termini included, the CDR3 measures 15 amino acids. CDR3 residues: CASSLGAPEANEEFI.

This clonotype is a singleton in its sample. At one end, the junction sequence differs from germline, possibly due to a read error. The V call is TRBV11-3, the J call TRBJ2-7; D possibly corresponds to TRBD2 (6 bases). Gene TRBJ2-1 matches the end of the DNA better, so the J call may be wrong. CDR3 size: 13 residues. The germline V gene has CDR1 SGHNT and CDR2 YENEEA. The chain's CDR3 is CASGLETSYEQFF. The CDR3 DNA reads TGTGCCAGCGGCTTAGAAACTAGCTACGAGCAGTTCTTC.

There are many counts of this clonotype. The CDR3, as DNA: TGTGCCAGCAGCGTAGCTACGACTAGCGATTACAATGAGCAGTTCTTC. Protein product: CASSVATTSDYNEQFF. This chain joins TRBV9 and TRBJ2-1; 8 bases are a match to TRBD2. Trimming took 0 bases from V and 4 from J; bases not matched to a gene: 6. The CDR3 covers 16 residues. The germline CDR1 and CDR2 sequences are SGDLS and YYNGEE.

A remark on this clonotype: Sequence at one end of the junction differs from germline and may be a read error. The V and J genes are TRBV6-5 and TRBJ1-2; D remains unclear. CDR3 length: 14 residues. Per germline, CDR1 MNHEY and CDR2 SVGAGI. The CDR3 loop is CASSYSEGHYGHTF. The CDR3, as DNA: TGTGCCAGCAGTTACTCGGAGGGCCACTATGGCCACACCTTC.

As concerns this clonotype: The CDR3 does not close with the conserved phenylalanine or tryptophan, likely indicating a read error. The chain links TRBV28 to TRBJ1-5, with D possibly being TRBD1 (5 bases). The germline gives CDR1 MDHEN, CDR2 SYDVKM. The CDR3 runs to 15 residues. V lost 5 bases, J lost 7 bases, and 18 bases lay in between. The CDR3 sequence is CASSETLGEGQPQHY. The CDR3 coding sequence is TGTGCCAGCAGTGAGACGCTAGGGGAGGGACAGCCCCAGCATTAT.

The chain employs TRBV14 and TRBJ2-7, with TRBD2 identical over 7 bases. The CDR3 loop spans 15 amino acids. CDR1 is SGHDN and CDR2 is FVKESK in the germline V gene. CDR3 region: CARSHPSGPSYEEYV. In nucleotides, the CDR3 is TGTGCCAGGAGCCACCCTAGCGGACCCTCCTACGAGGAGTACGTC.

This chain connects TRBV6-2 or TRBV6-3 to TRBJ2-3, with D perhaps given as TRBD1 or TRBD2 (5 bases each). This CDR3 has 15 amino acids. Between the trimmed V and J ends, which lost 0 bases and 3 bases, there was a span of 10 bases. Germline V lookup: CDR1 MNHEY, CDR2 SVGEGT. The CDR3 DNA is TGTGCCAGCAGTTACTCCTCGGGACCGACAGATACGCAGTATTTT. Translation gives CASSYSSGPTDTQYF.

Notes on this clonotype: Germline and junction disagree at one end, which may indicate a read error. The V call is TRBV28, the J call TRBJ2-7, with unresolved D. Looked up from germline, CDR1 is MDHEN and CDR2 is SYDVKM. The length of the CDR3 is 12 residues. The CDR3 DNA is TGTGCTAGCAGTTTAAGGGTCTCCCCCCTGTACTTC. It yields the protein CASSLRVSPLYF.

Only a few counts were recorded for this clonotype. The chain uses TRBV29-1 and TRBJ2-3, with a weak D call TRBD1 (5 bases). Germline V CDR1 and CDR2: SQVTM, ANQGSEA. V dropped 1 base and J dropped 0 bases, with 5 bases sitting between them. The CDR3 extends over 13 amino acids. The CDR3 nucleotides read TGCAGCGTTGAAGGACAGAGCACAGATACGCAGTATTTT. It encodes CSVEGQSTDTQYF.

To note about this clonotype: At one end the junction does not follow the germline gene, possibly because of a read error. The chain carries TRBV12-3 or TRBV12-4 and TRBJ2-5, with D perhaps TRBD1 (6 bases). CDR3 length: 15 amino acids. As DNA, the CDR3 is TGTGCCAGCAATCCCTATAGCGTGGGACAAGAGACCGAGTACTTC. This encodes CASNPYSVGQETEYF.

Note on this clonotype: This CDR3 is missing its conserved last phenylalanine or tryptophan, likely due to a read error. This rearrangement joins TRBV6-1 to TRBJ2-1; D possibly corresponds to TRBD2 (5 bases). V shed 7 bases and J shed 7 bases, with 17 bases lying between them. Germline V gives CDR1 MNHNS, CDR2 SASEGT. This CDR3 has 14 amino acids. The CDR3 spells CASIFSVSTNEQFV. DNA for the CDR3: TGTGCCAGCATCTTTAGCGTGAGTACGAATGAGCAGTTCGTC.

To note about this clonotype: An end of the junction does not agree with germline; a read error may underlie this. The rearrangement joins TRBV29-1 to TRBJ2-3; D may be TRBD2 (6 bases). Per germline, CDR1 SQVTM and CDR2 ANQGSEA. The CDR3 is 14 residues long. The CDR3 DNA reads as TGCAGCATTCAGGTAGCGGTAAACACAGATACGCTGTATTTT. This codes for CSIQVAVNTDTLYF.

This sequence joins TRBV29-1 and TRBJ2-3; D could derive from TRBD1 or TRBD2 (6 bases each). There are 18 residues in the CDR3. Trimming left V 4 bases short and J 4 bases short, with 27 bases between. CDR1 and CDR2 (germline): SQVTM, ANQGSEA. CDR3 region: CSVGRGRGLTGVADTQYF. The CDR3 DNA is TGCAGCGTTGGCCGGGGTCGGGGGCTAACGGGAGTAGCAGATACGCAGTATTTT.

In the case of this clonotype: One junction end disagrees with the germline gene, perhaps due to a read error. The chain combines TRBV10-2 with TRBJ2-5; 7 bases line up with TRBD2. The CDR3 is 14 amino acids. In germline, CDR1 is WSHSY, CDR2 SAAADI. This chain's CDR3 is CARSESASGMSQYF. The CDR3 DNA reads TGCGCCAGGAGTGAGTCTGCTAGCGGCATGTCCCAGTACTTC.

Of note for this clonotype: The junction differs from germline at one of its ends, possibly a read error. This rearrangement joins TRBV2 to TRBJ2-1; a weak D match, TRBD1 (5 bases). This CDR3 is 14 amino acids long. Germline loops: CDR1 SNHLY, CDR2 FYNNEI. CDR3 protein: CANSDSTTDNEQFF. Here the CDR3 DNA reads TGTGCCAACAGTGACAGTACTACCGACAATGAGCAGTTCTTC.

As regards this clonotype: Likely a read error: the CDR3 ends without its conserved phenylalanine or tryptophan. The chain carries TRBV6-1 and TRBJ2-1, with D possibly being TRBD2 (6 bases). Looked up from germline, CDR1 is MNHNS and CDR2 is SASEGT. CDR3 length: 14 residues. The germline V and J ends were trimmed by 8 bases and 4 bases, with 15 bases remaining between them. CDR3 bases: TGTGCCAGCGCCGGCAGCGGGCTTTACAATGAGCAGTTCTCT. Translation: CASAGSGLYNEQFS.

The gene calls are TRBV10-2 and TRBJ2-1; D remains ambiguous. The CDR3 contains 13 residues. CDR1 WSHSY and CDR2 SAAADI come from the germline V gene. V was trimmed by 8 bases and J by 9 bases, leaving 17 bases between them. DNA of the CDR3: TGCGCCAGCTGCGAGACTGATCAGGCTGAGCAGTTCTTC. Translation gives CASCETDQAEQFF.